Sequencing of this T cell receptor beta chain was carried out in a study of blood T cells in healthy people across ages. V was shortened by 0 bases and J by 7 bases, with 17 bases between the two germline ends. The CDR3 has 17 residues. The V gene's germline CDR1 is SGDLS and CDR2 YYNGEE. Extraction yielded at least 5 micrograms of total RNA per sample. PCR was performed a second time for 7 to 11 cycles using a sample-barcoded 5' primer and a J-beta primer mix. Via MiXCR, TCRdb re-called the 5' RACE reads, giving one row per CDR3 protein. The sample lists 900,000 to 950,000 distinct CDR3 sequences, about 28% occurring once. These data are also associated with another study on T cells of mothers and their children.

The chain uses TRBV9 and TRBJ1-6; D might be TRBD1 (5 bases). Sequencing was performed on blood. The receptor comes from a woman aged 40 to 50 in good health. The CDR3 loop is CASSVATFGGDNSPLHF. In DNA, the CDR3 is TGTGCCAGCAGCGTAGCTACATTTGGAGGGGACAATTCACCCCTCCACTTT.